What follows is one T cell receptor (beta chain) and its context. Its target is not known. The data stem from a study of vaccination effects on CD4 cells after COVID-19. In the ViraFEST assay, antigen-specific CD4+ clonotypes were identified by expansion after peptide-pool stimulation. Cells that had been cultured for approximately eleven days were the source of isolated CD4+ T cells. Prior SARS-CoV-2 infection was absent in the vaccine recipients, as shown by negative nucleocapsid antibodies. Each culture well received roughly 1.8 million PBMC. These cells were then cultured in IMDM with approximately 9.8 IU/ml IL-2 and 7.5 to 10 ug/ml peptides. The authors replaced half the medium with IL-2 medium on days 3 and 7. Trimming took 5 bases from V and 7 from J, leaving 15 bases between them. Germline CDR1 reads PRHDT; CDR2 reads FYEKMQ (reference sequence). The CDR3 length is 13 residues. Clones were sequenced by immunoSEQ multiplex PCR, and TCRdb holds only the in-frame ones, with some missing. The table records 20,000 to 25,000 clones, around 80% of them present only once.

Study-level findings and limits: Cross-reactivity toward common cold coronaviruses was confined to only 1 of 255 vaccine-induced clones in healthy vaccinees.

The sequences come from CD4+ T cells from PBMCs cultured with HCoV-NL63 spike peptides, collected before COVID-19 vaccination. The chain has TRBV13 and TRBJ2-7; no clear D. This TCR was sampled from a human donor who received a COVID-19 vaccine. The CDR3: CASSPGRVGEQYF. CDR3 DNA: TGTGCCAGCAGCCCCGGACGTGTCGGGGAGCAGTACTTC.